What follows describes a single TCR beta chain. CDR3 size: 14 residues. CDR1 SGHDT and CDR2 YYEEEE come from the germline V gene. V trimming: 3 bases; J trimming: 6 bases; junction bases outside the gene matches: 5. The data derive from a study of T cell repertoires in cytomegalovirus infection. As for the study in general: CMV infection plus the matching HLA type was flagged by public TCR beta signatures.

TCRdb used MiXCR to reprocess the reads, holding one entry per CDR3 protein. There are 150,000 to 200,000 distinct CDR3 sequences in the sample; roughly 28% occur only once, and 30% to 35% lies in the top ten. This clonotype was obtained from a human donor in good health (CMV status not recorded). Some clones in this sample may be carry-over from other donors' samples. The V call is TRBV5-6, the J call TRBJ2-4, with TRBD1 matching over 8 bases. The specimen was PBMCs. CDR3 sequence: CASSYRGVGNIQYF. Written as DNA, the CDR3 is TGTGCCAGCAGCTACAGGGGGGTTGGAAACATTCAGTACTTC.